This TCR beta chain was observed in a study of OX40 agonist ivuxolimab in advanced cancers. On the study more broadly: Every 2 weeks, ivuxolimab was infused into the patients intravenously at between 0.01 and 10 mg/kg.

Study-wide points: At doses 0.1 to 3.0 mg/kg, CD4+ and CD8+ clones expanded.

The ends were cut back, 4 bases at V and 2 bases at J, with 17 bases in the middle. CDR1 is SGHRS, CDR2 YFSETQ, per germline. The CDR3 has 16 amino acids. Sequencing was performed with immunoSEQ multiplex PCR; in TCRdb, only in-frame clones are kept and a portion is missing. The profile shows roughly 59,000 clones, around 82% of them singletons. Samples were taken at baseline and on day 1 of cycles 4 and 7. Remarks on this clone: The antigen is not known.

The chain couples TRBV5-1 to TRBJ2-3; perhaps TRBD2 as D (5 bases). The specimen comprised CD4+ or CD8+ T cells sorted from blood, sampled in a trial of the OX40 agonist ivuxolimab. This clonotype originated in an adult with an advanced solid tumor such as melanoma, head and neck, liver or kidney cancer. The CDR3 loop reads CASSPGNAVNTDTQYF. CDR3 DNA sequence: TGCGCCAGCAGCCCCGGGAACGCCGTTAACACAGATACGCAGTATTTT.